The 16 T cell receptor beta chains listed next were all sequenced from one sample in a study of cytomegalovirus exposure and HLA in healthy donors. The PCR contained 60 Vbeta and 13 Jbeta primers. TCRdb keeps only in-frame clones here, not all; method: immunoSEQ multiplex PCR. The sample features more than 75,000 clones, with 15% in its top ten. The sample taken for sequencing was PBMCs. The origin of the receptors is a man between 45 and 60 years old in good health and CMV-seropositive.

The rearrangement links TRBV4-2 to TRBJ2-7; TRBD2 aligns across 10 bases. The J segment lost 0 bases and the V segment lost 1 base, leaving 3 bases of the junction unmatched. In germline, CDR1 is LGHNA, CDR2 YNFKEQ. CDR3 length: 16 amino acids. The CDR3: CASSQGLAGSSYEQYF. The CDR3 bases are TGTGCCAGCAGCCAAGGACTAGCGGGTTCCTCCTACGAGCAGTACTTC.

The rearrangement links TRBV11-3 to TRBJ2-2; D is ambiguous. Germline CDR1 is SGHNT and CDR2 is YENEEA. The CDR3 loop spans 15 amino acids. Trimming left V 5 bases short and J 0 bases short, with 10 bases between. In nucleotides, the CDR3 is TGTGCCAGCAGCCCCGCGAGTTCGAACACCGGGGAGCTGTTTTTT. As protein: CASSPASSNTGELFF.

V and J are TRBV5-1 and TRBJ1-1, with a possible D match to TRBD1 (5 bases). Trimming shortened V by 4 bases and J by 4 bases, and 17 bases separated the two germline ends. The CDR3 spans 15 residues. The germline V gene has CDR1 SGHRS and CDR2 YFSETQ. The CDR3 region has the DNA TGCGCCAGCAGCATTCCCCGCGGGGGGGGCACTGAAGCTTTCTTT. As protein: CASSIPRGGGTEAFF.

The chain couples TRBV29-1 to TRBJ1-1; D perhaps matches TRBD1 (6 bases). Germline V lookup: CDR1 SQVTM, CDR2 ANQGSEA. Trimming cost V 4 bases and J 2 bases, with 14 bases left between them. The CDR3 contains 14 residues. The CDR3 nucleotides are TGCAGCGTTGTGCTTTGGACAGAAAACACTGAAGCTTTCTTT. Translation gives CSVVLWTENTEAFF. The variable domain in full, completed from reference TRBV29-1 and TRBJ1-1, reads SAVISQKPSRDICQRGTSLTIQCQVDSQVTMMFWYRQQPGQSLTLIATANQGSEATYESGFVIDKFPISRPNLTFSTLTVSNMSPEDSSIYLCSVVLWTENTEAFFGQGTRLTVV.

CDR3 sequence (DNA): TGTGCCAGTAGTATTTCGCTTAGCGGCCCCTACGAGCAGTACTTC. The encoded protein is CASSISLSGPYEQYF. The chain recombines TRBV19 with TRBJ2-7, with D perhaps TRBD2 (6 bases). V lost 3 bases and J 2 bases, leaving 14 bases between the germline ends. CDR3 length: 15 residues. CDR1 is LNHDA, CDR2 SQIVND, per germline (reference sequence). Complete variable domain (other parts from reference TRBV19 and TRBJ2-7): DGGITQSPKYLFRKEGQNVTLSCEQNLNHDAMYWYRQDPGQGLRLIYYSQIVNDFQKGDIAEGYSVSREKKESFPLTVTSAQKNPTAFYLCASSISLSGPYEQYFGPGTRLTVT.

The CDR3 DNA reads as TGTGCCAGCACAGGGCCCCTCGAGCAGTACTTC. It codes for CASTGPLEQYF. The chain couples TRBV28 to TRBJ2-7, with a tentative D call TRBD1 (5 bases). Germline-derived CDR1 and CDR2 are MDHEN and SYDVKM. The CDR3 length is 11 residues. Trimming took 7 bases from V and 6 from J, leaving 10 bases between them.

The CDR3 protein is CASSQGNRGQPQHF. The DNA of the CDR3 is TGCGCCAGCAGCCAAGGAAACAGGGGCCAGCCCCAGCATTTT. The V call is TRBV4-1, the J call TRBJ1-5, with 7 bases that match TRBD1. V shed 1 base and J 7 bases; nucleotides not matched to a gene: 4. Germline loops: CDR1 MGHRA, CDR2 YSYEKL. This CDR3 is built from 14 residues.

The J gene is TRBJ2-1, the V gene TRBV11-3; TRBD2 might be the D (7 bases). Trimming removed 5 bases from V and 8 bases from J, with 19 bases in between. This CDR3 contains 15 residues. Germline assignment: CDR1 SGHNT and CDR2 YENEEA. The CDR3 DNA sequence: TGTGCCAGCAGCAGGGGGGGTACTGGGCTGTATGAGCAGTTCTTC. Its translation is CASSRGGTGLYEQFF.

The rearrangement links TRBV28 to TRBJ1-2; D unclear. Germline loops: CDR1 MDHEN, CDR2 SYDVKM. CDR3 length equals 12 residues. Trimming took 4 bases from V and 4 from J, leaving 7 bases between them. The CDR3 bases are TGTGCCAGCAGTTATGGCACCTATGGCTACACCTTC. It encodes CASSYGTYGYTF.

This chain links TRBV30 with TRBJ2-2; D unclear. The CDR3 sequence is 13 residues long. V dropped 1 base and J dropped 4 bases, with 7 bases sitting between them. Germline CDR1 is GTSNPN and CDR2 is SVGIG (reference sequence). CDR3 loop: CAWSGSFTGELFF. Written as DNA, the CDR3 is TGTGCCTGGAGTGGAAGCTTCACCGGGGAGCTGTTTTTT.

The CDR3 protein is CSVGTGGGDEQYF. The CDR3 nucleotides are TGCAGCGTCGGGACAGGGGGGGGTGACGAGCAGTACTTC. The chain carries TRBV29-1 and TRBJ2-5, with 11 bases that match TRBD1. The J call may be mistaken, given a closer DNA end match to TRBJ2-7. Germline loops: CDR1 SQVTM, CDR2 ANQGSEA. The CDR3 covers 13 residues.

The chain uses TRBV9 and TRBJ2-1; 7 bases agree with TRBD2. Germline V gene sequence: CDR1 SGDLS, CDR2 YYNGEE. This CDR3 is built from 16 residues. With 0 bases clipped from V and 10 bases from J, the junction kept 13 bases outside the gene matches. The CDR3 loop is CASSVGGGPLGGEQFF. In DNA form, the CDR3 reads TGTGCCAGCAGCGTAGGGGGAGGGCCCCTTGGTGGGGAGCAGTTCTTC.

The chain carries TRBV15 and TRBJ2-7; D is possibly TRBD1 (6 bases). Between the trimmed V and J ends, which lost 0 bases and 2 bases, there was a span of 11 bases. CDR1 and CDR2 (germline): LNHNV, YYDKDF (reference sequence). There are 15 residues in the CDR3. CDR3 sequence: CATSRDRAGAYEQYV. The CDR3 DNA is TGTGCCACCAGCAGAGATAGGGCAGGGGCCTACGAGCAGTACGTC.

The chain has TRBV7-8 and TRBJ2-5, with 7 bases aligning to TRBD2. The J segment lost 4 bases and the V segment lost 1 base, leaving 3 bases of the junction unmatched. Per the germline V gene, CDR1 is SGHVS and CDR2 is FQNEAQ. The CDR3 has 14 residues. The CDR3 bases are TGTGCCAGCAGCTTAGGGACTAGTCTAGAGACCCAGTACTTC. This sequence encodes CASSLGTSLETQYF.

The chain joins TRBV18 to TRBJ1-2; D not resolved. CDR1 and CDR2 (germline): KGHSH, LQKENI. V was clipped by 3 bases and J by 7 bases, with 15 bases between them. This CDR3 is 14 amino acids long. CDR3 coding DNA: TGTGCCAGCTCACCTTTTGGGAGGGAGAGTGGCTACACCTTC. This sequence encodes CASSPFGRESGYTF.

This chain links TRBV4-2 with TRBJ2-6; D is uncertain. From germline, CDR1 is LGHNA and CDR2 YNFKEQ. V was cut by 1 base and J by 1 base, with 5 bases left in between. The length of the CDR3 is 15 residues. The CDR3 spells CASSQGRSGANVLTF. The CDR3 DNA is TGTGCCAGCAGCCAAGGTAGATCTGGGGCCAACGTCCTGACTTTC.